These 8 T cell receptor beta chains were sequenced from one sample in a study of blood T cells in healthy people across ages. Using a J-beta primer mix together with a sample-barcoded 5' primer, a second PCR was run for roughly 6 to 11 cycles. MiXCR, applied by TCRdb to the 5' RACE reads, yields one record per CDR3 protein. The data contain some 670,000 distinct CDR3 sequences, more than 45% of them singletons. The sequenced material came from blood. The receptors come from a woman older than 75 in good health.

This chain uses TRBV7-6 with TRBJ2-1; D might be TRBD2 (7 bases). This CDR3 is 16 amino acids long. V shed 8 bases and J shed 0 bases, with 17 bases lying between them. Germline values: CDR1 SGHVS, CDR2 FNYEAQ. CDR3 in DNA: TGTGCCAGCGCCATGGGGGGGGCTATCTCCTACAATGAGCAGTTCTTC. This codes for CASAMGGAISYNEQFF. Based on the CDR3 plus reference TRBV7-6 and TRBJ2-1, the full variable domain is GAGVSQSPRYKVTKRGQDVALRCDPISGHVSLYWYRQALGQGPEFLTYFNYEAQQDKSGLPNDRFSAERPEGSISTLTIQRTEQRDSAMYRCASAMGGAISYNEQFFGPGTRLTVL.

With regard to this clonotype: Given the absence of the conserved phenylalanine or tryptophan at the CDR3 end, a read error is likely. The chain has TRBV27 and TRBJ2-7; maybe TRBD1 (5 bases). This CDR3 has 15 amino acids. Trimming left V 6 bases short and J 0 bases short, with 15 bases between. CDR1 is MNHEY and CDR2 is SMNVEV in the germline V gene (reference sequence). As DNA, the CDR3 is TGTGCCAGCAGGAGCAGGGTGGGTAGCTCCTACGAGCAGTACTCC. Translation: CASRSRVGSSYEQYS.

This clonotype was detected only a few times. The chain joins TRBV10-3 to TRBJ2-2; D may be TRBD1 (5 bases). Germline assignment: CDR1 ENHRY and CDR2 SYGVKD. V gave up 5 bases and J gave up 0 bases, with 10 bases separating them. The CDR3 extends over 15 amino acids. CDR3 region: CAISIRDSNTGELFF. The CDR3 region has the DNA TGTGCCATCAGTATCAGGGATTCGAACACCGGGGAGCTGTTTTTT.

V and J are TRBV20-1 and TRBJ1-2; D is uncertain. The CDR3 is 11 residues long. Germline values: CDR1 DFQATT, CDR2 SNEGSKA (reference sequence). V lost 6 bases and J 4 bases, leaving 9 bases between the germline ends. CDR3 nucleotides: TGCAGTGCGCAACAGCCCTATGGCTACACCTTC. It translates to CSAQQPYGYTF.

This chain links TRBV5-1 with TRBJ2-5, with D possibly being TRBD1 or TRBD2 (5 bases each). The CDR3 runs 14 residues. The germline V and J ends were trimmed by 2 bases and 2 bases, with 10 bases remaining between them. Germline assignment: CDR1 SGHRS and CDR2 YFSETQ. The CDR3 reads CASSFPGRQETQYF. DNA of the CDR3: TGCGCCAGCAGCTTTCCGGGACGGCAAGAGACCCAGTACTTC.

CDR3 bases: TGCGCCAGCAGCCTCAATATGGGACAAGGGAACTATGGCTACACCTTC. It specifies CASSLNMGQGNYGYTF. The chain couples TRBV4-1 to TRBJ1-2; maybe TRBD1 (6 bases). The V gene lost 4 bases and the J gene lost 2 bases, with 17 bases spanning the gap. Germline CDR1 is MGHRA and CDR2 is YSYEKL. The CDR3 loop spans 16 amino acids.

The V and J genes are TRBV27 and TRBJ1-2, with D perhaps matching TRBD1 (6 bases). Trimming shortened V by 4 bases and J by 3 bases, and 18 bases separated the two germline ends. Germline V gene sequence: CDR1 MNHEY, CDR2 SMNVEV (reference sequence). This CDR3 is built from 16 residues. The CDR3 here is CASSWVGGRSYYGYTF. CDR3 coding DNA: TGTGCCAGCAGTTGGGTGGGGGGCAGGAGCTACTATGGCTACACCTTC.

The chain carries TRBV6-2 or TRBV6-3 and TRBJ2-1, with D perhaps given as TRBD1 or TRBD2 (5 bases each). The CDR3 runs to 15 residues. Germline V gives CDR1 MNHEY, CDR2 SVGEGT. The V and J ends lost 10 bases and 3 bases respectively, with 19 bases between them. The CDR3 loop reads CATKSGHRLYNEQFF. In DNA, the CDR3 is TGTGCCACTAAGTCGGGGCACAGGCTCTACAATGAGCAGTTCTTC.